Listed below are T cell receptor beta chains from one sample, sequenced in a study of human T cells and chemical hapten exposure. TCRdb itself ran the RACE reads through MiXCR, one entry per CDR3 protein. The data hold around 180,000 distinct CDR3 sequences, with approximately 29% observed a single time. This specimen was whole blood, taken in connection with sensitization to the hapten diphenylcyclopropenone (DPC). The source is a woman in her thirties with alopecia areata. Some clones in this sample may be carry-over from other donors' samples. Each CDR3 is given with its conserved first and last residue. The D gene is left open where the match is weak. The size field is filled for only some rows; it gives once, few, many or a size class.

TRBJ1-6	.	TRBV5-1	TRBD1	CASSLAGDSDSPLHF	TGCGCCAGCAGCTTGGCTGGGGACAGTGATTCACCCCTCCACTTT
TRBJ2-7	.	TRBV5-1	.	CASSSRDGAYEQYF	TGCGCCAGCAGCTCCCGGGACGGCGCCTACGAGCAGTACTTC
TRBJ1-1	few	TRBV6-5	.	CASSFAGTRGTEAFF	TGTGCCAGCAGTTTTGCCGGGACCCGAGGGACTGAAGCTTTCTTT
TRBJ1-2	.	TRBV29-1	.	CSVPGTWGYGYTF	TGCAGCGTTCCCGGGACTTGGGGCTATGGCTACACCTTC
TRBJ2-2	few	TRBV7-6	TRBD2	CASRGTGTSIGELFF	TGTGCCAGCAGGGGGACCGGGACTAGCATCGGGGAGCTGTTTTTT
TRBJ1-1	once	TRBV29-1	.	CSAKLWLNTEAFF	TGCAGCGCGAAACTATGGCTGAACACTGAAGCTTTCTTT
TRBJ2-7	.	TRBV20-1	TRBD2	CSAQRGGAYEQYF	TGCAGTGCTCAGCGGGGGGGGGCCTACGAGCAGTACTTC
TRBJ1-6	few	TRBV5-1	.	CASSLEGTTSPLHF	TGCGCCAGCAGCTTGGAAGGGACTACATCACCCCTCCACTTT
TRBJ1-4	.	TRBV12-3/TRBV12-4	.	CASSLDIGDQKLFF	TGTGCCAGCAGTTTGGATATAGGGGATCAAAAACTGTTTTTT
TRBJ2-2	.	TRBV7-8	.	CASSLVLADANTGELFF	TGTGCCAGCAGCTTAGTTTTGGCAGACGCGAACACCGGGGAGCTGTTTTTT
TRBJ2-7	many	TRBV12-3/TRBV12-4	.	CASSLGPSYEQYF	TGTGCCAGCAGCCTGGGACCCTCCTACGAGCAGTACTTC
TRBJ2-1	.	TRBV12-3/TRBV12-4	.	CASSLAGGPSYNEQFF	TGTGCCAGCAGTTTAGCGGGGGGGCCCTCCTACAATGAGCAGTTCTTC
TRBJ2-7	.	TRBV20-1	TRBD2	CSALSRREGSYEQYF	TGCAGTGCTTTGAGCCGGCGGGAGGGCAGCTACGAGCAGTACTTC
TRBJ2-7	.	TRBV29-1	TRBD1	CSVVDRDEQYF	TGCAGCGTGGTCGACAGGGACGAGCAGTACTTC
TRBJ2-5	.	TRBV5-1	TRBD1	CASSVSGTGGETQYF	TGCGCCAGCAGCGTCTCCGGGACAGGGGGAGAGACCCAGTACTTC
TRBJ2-3	.	TRBV20-1	.	CSARESETQYF	TGCAGTGCTAGAGAGTCGGAGACGCAGTATTTT
TRBJ1-1	.	TRBV29-1	.	CSVPGNTEAFF	TGCAGCGTTCCCGGTAACACTGAAGCTTTCTTT
TRBJ1-2	.	TRBV4-3	.	CASSQVIRAEGYTF	TGCGCCAGCAGCCAAGTAATCAGGGCGGAGGGCTACACCTTC
TRBJ1-1	.	TRBV29-1	TRBD1	CSVENQGAEAFF	TGCAGCGTTGAAAACCAGGGGGCTGAAGCTTTCTTT
TRBJ2-1	.	TRBV7-2	TRBD2	CASSRDLTSGRSDEQFF	TGTGCCAGCAGCCGGGACCTGACTAGCGGGAGGTCCGATGAGCAGTTCTTC
TRBJ2-7	many	TRBV7-2	TRBD2	CASSVDPGLVIYEQYF	TGTGCCAGCAGCGTCGACCCGGGACTAGTGATCTACGAGCAGTACTTC
TRBJ1-2	few	TRBV5-1	.	CASSLGAQGYTF	TGCGCCAGCAGCTTGGGGGCTCAAGGCTACACCTTC
TRBJ1-6	few	TRBV12-3/TRBV12-4	TRBD1	CASSLGTGNSPLHF	TGTGCCAGCAGTTTAGGGACAGGGAATTCACCCCTCCACTTT
TRBJ1-4	.	TRBV20-1	.	CSARVAAGEKLFF	TGCAGTGCTAGAGTGGCAGCGGGAGAAAAACTGTTTTTT
TRBJ2-2	few	TRBV6-6	TRBD2	CASSSGLAGVNTGELFF	TGTGCCAGCAGTTCGGGACTAGCGGGAGTGAACACCGGGGAGCTGTTTTTT
TRBJ2-3	few	TRBV6-2/TRBV6-3	.	CASLREIADTQYF	TGTGCCAGCCTACGGGAGATAGCAGATACGCAGTATTTT
TRBJ1-5	many	TRBV20-1	TRBD1	CSALPGQWQPQHF	TGCAGTGCACTTCCGGGACAGTGGCAGCCCCAGCATTTT
TRBJ2-5	few	TRBV5-1	.	CASSRNQGRTETQYF	TGCGCCAGCAGCAGAAATCAGGGGAGAACGGAGACCCAGTACTTC
TRBJ1-1	few	TRBV7-2	.	CASSFTSNTEAFF	TGTGCCAGCAGCTTCACAAGCAACACTGAAGCTTTCTTT
TRBJ1-1	.	TRBV27	.	CASSWAPGAEAFF	TGTGCCAGCAGTTGGGCCCCTGGCGCTGAAGCTTTCTTT
TRBJ2-2	.	TRBV6-6	.	CASSQPGGELFF	TGTGCCAGCAGTCAACCCGGCGGGGAGCTGTTTTTT
TRBJ1-2	few	TRBV14	.	CASSQTRDTLLSNYGYTF	TGTGCCAGCAGCCAAACTCGGGACACCCTCTTATCCAACTATGGCTACACCTTC
TRBJ2-2	few	TRBV24-1	.	CATSATSWTTNTGELFF	TGTGCCACCAGTGCCACTAGTTGGACAACGAACACCGGGGAGCTGTTTTTT
TRBJ2-3	few	TRBV28	.	CASSLSGRTDTQYF	TGTGCCAGCAGTTTATCAGGGCGCACAGATACGCAGTATTTT
TRBJ1-2	.	TRBV2	.	CASRLGPVGGYTF	TGTGCCAGCAGATTGGGACCAGTTGGCGGCTACACCTTC
TRBJ2-1	few	TRBV19	.	CASSIGGGTVYNEQFF	TGTGCCAGTAGTATAGGGGGGGGGACAGTCTACAATGAGCAGTTCTTC
TRBJ2-5	.	TRBV7-2	TRBD2	CANSPGLAGAEETQYF	TGTGCCAACAGCCCAGGACTAGCGGGGGCGGAAGAGACCCAGTACTTC
TRBJ1-1	.	TRBV29-1	.	CSVEIQVTEAFF	TGCAGCGTTGAAATACAGGTCACTGAAGCTTTCTTT
TRBJ2-7	.	TRBV20-1	TRBD1	CSARVFQDRGSHEQYF	TGCAGTGCTAGGGTTTTTCAGGACAGGGGCTCCCACGAGCAGTACTTC
TRBJ2-5	few	TRBV28	.	CASSSGSGRETQYF	TGTGCCAGCAGCTCTGGGAGTGGCAGAGAGACCCAGTACTTC
TRBJ1-3	few	TRBV28	.	CASSSYLGGSGNTIYF	TGTGCCAGCAGTTCCTATTTGGGGGGTTCTGGAAACACCATATATTTT
TRBJ2-2	many	TRBV7-2	.	CASRRDTGELFF	TGTGCCAGTCGGAGGGACACCGGGGAGCTGTTTTTT
TRBJ2-2	.	TRBV9	.	CASSVHPSGELFF	TGTGCCAGCAGCGTACATCCTTCCGGGGAGCTGTTTTTT
TRBJ2-5	few	TRBV5-1	TRBD2	CASRAGGVEETQYF	TGCGCCAGCAGGGCGGGGGGCGTCGAAGAGACCCAGTACTTC
TRBJ2-5	.	TRBV18	.	CASSPPEGETQYF	TGTGCCAGCTCACCACCGGAGGGAGAGACCCAGTACTTC
TRBJ2-1	few	TRBV29-1	TRBD2	CSAPRTSGVYNEQFF	TGCAGCGCCCCCCGGACTAGCGGGGTCTACAATGAGCAGTTCTTC
TRBJ2-5	.	TRBV18	.	CASSTAETQYF	TGTGCCAGCTCAACAGCGGAGACCCAGTACTTC
TRBJ1-4	few	TRBV4-3	.	CASSRSTGENEKLFF	TGCGCCAGCAGCCGATCGACAGGAGAAAATGAAAAACTGTTTTTT
TRBJ1-4	few	TRBV7-9	.	CASRVKIYLDEKLFF	TGTGCCAGCAGGGTAAAGATTTACCTGGATGAAAAACTGTTTTTT
TRBJ1-1	.	TRBV6-2/TRBV6-3	TRBD1	CASSPGTGANTEAFF	TGTGCCAGCAGTCCCGGGACAGGGGCGAACACTGAAGCTTTCTTT
TRBJ2-5	few	TRBV15	.	CATSREPQETQYF	TGTGCCACCAGCAGGGAACCCCAAGAGACCCAGTACTTC
TRBJ2-7	few	TRBV7-2	TRBD1	CASSSRGLDEQYF	TGTGCCAGCAGCAGCAGGGGGCTTGACGAGCAGTACTTC